Listed below are T cell receptor beta chains from one sample, sequenced in a study of blood T cell repertoires in COVID-19. Some clones are missing from TCRdb's copy, which holds only in-frame ones; the method was immunoSEQ multiplex PCR. This sample yields around 100,000 clones, of which about 90% are seen a single time; approximately 5% belongs to the top ten. The sample consisted of peripheral blood. The receptors were gathered from a human donor in a cohort sampled during active COVID-19. Each CDR3 is given with its conserved first and last residue. Fields, in order: clone size, V gene, D gene, J gene, CDR3 protein, CDR3 DNA. D genes are given only for firm matches. Some rows mark clone size as missing; the rest say once, few, many or name a class of expanded clone.

size: .; V: TRBV6-4; D: TRBD2; J: TRBJ2-3; CDR3: CASSAGGEADTQYF; DNA: TGTGCCAGCAGTGCCGGGGGGGAGGCAGATACGCAGTATTTT
size: .; V: TRBV7-8; D: .; J: TRBJ2-1; CDR3: CASSSGTNEQFF; DNA: TGTGCCAGCAGCTCGGGTACCAATGAGCAGTTCTTC
size: .; V: TRBV7-2; D: TRBD1; J: TRBJ2-7; CDR3: CASSLPGGNYEQYF; DNA: TGTGCCAGCAGCTTGCCAGGGGGTAACTACGAGCAGTACTTC
size: .; V: TRBV9; D: TRBD1; J: TRBJ2-7; CDR3: CASSGLKIGTGGSYEQYF; DNA: TGTGCCAGCAGCGGATTGAAGATCGGGACAGGGGGCTCCTACGAGCAGTACTTC
size: .; V: TRBV7-6; D: TRBD1; J: TRBJ2-5; CDR3: CASSLLQGARETQYF; DNA: TGTGCCAGCAGCTTATTACAGGGGGCCCGAGAGACCCAGTACTTC
size: .; V: TRBV5-1; D: .; J: TRBJ2-5; CDR3: CASSSPYQETQYF; DNA: TGCGCCAGCAGCTCCCCGTACCAAGAGACCCAGTACTTC
size: .; V: TRBV21-1; D: .; J: TRBJ2-4; CDR3: CASSNPSAADSVVAKNIQYF; DNA: TGTGCCAGCAGCAACCCCTCGGCCGCCGACAGCGTGGTAGCCAAAAACATTCAGTACTTC
size: .; V: TRBV19; D: TRBD2; J: TRBJ2-5; CDR3: CASSISSGRGQETQYF; DNA: TGTGCCAGTAGTATATCTAGCGGGAGAGGCCAAGAGACCCAGTACTTC
size: .; V: TRBV30; D: TRBD1; J: TRBJ2-7; CDR3: CAWGLGQGRMQQYF; DNA: TGTGCCTGGGGCCTAGGACAGGGCCGTATGCAGCAGTACTTC
size: once; V: TRBV3-1/TRBV3-2; D: .; J: TRBJ2-7; CDR3: CASSQSTVATEQYF; DNA: TGTGCCAGCAGCCAATCGACAGTGGCTACCGAGCAGTACTTC
size: .; V: TRBV30; D: TRBD1; J: TRBJ1-3; CDR3: CAWRPPGGISGNTIYF; DNA: TGTGCCTGGAGACCGCCAGGGGGTATCTCTGGAAACACCATATATTTT
size: .; V: TRBV28; D: .; J: TRBJ2-3; CDR3: CASSTHYPVTQYF; DNA: TGTGCCAGCAGTACTCACTACCCTGTTACGCAGTATTTT
size: .; V: TRBV7-9; D: TRBD1; J: TRBJ2-3; CDR3: CASSSSGTAYTDTQYF; DNA: TGTGCCAGCAGCTCCTCGGGGACAGCCTACACAGATACGCAGTATTTT
size: .; V: TRBV7-2; D: TRBD1; J: TRBJ2-1; CDR3: CASSLTGDNYNEQFF; DNA: TGTGCCAGCAGCTTGACAGGGGATAACTACAATGAGCAGTTCTTC
size: .; V: TRBV6-6; D: TRBD1; J: TRBJ1-2; CDR3: CASSGTGTGGEGYTF; DNA: TGTGCCAGCAGTGGAACAGGGACAGGGGGTGAAGGCTACACCTTC
size: .; V: TRBV5-1; D: .; J: TRBJ2-7; CDR3: CASSLKGRGSYEQYF; DNA: TGCGCCAGCAGCTTGAAAGGCAGGGGCTCCTACGAGCAGTACTTC
size: .; V: TRBV7-2; D: .; J: TRBJ2-7; CDR3: CASSLEAPEQYF; DNA: TGTGCCAGCAGCTTAGAAGCCCCCGAGCAGTACTTC
size: .; V: TRBV5-1; D: TRBD1; J: TRBJ1-5; CDR3: CASSLGTGEKPQHF; DNA: TGCGCCAGCAGCTTGGGGACAGGGGAGAAGCCCCAGCATTTT
size: .; V: TRBV18; D: .; J: TRBJ2-5; CDR3: CASSPPYVPRGETQYF; DNA: TGTGCCAGCTCACCACCATATGTTCCTAGAGGGGAGACCCAGTACTTC
size: .; V: TRBV4-1; D: TRBD2; J: TRBJ2-1; CDR3: CASSSRTSGLGNEQFF; DNA: TGCGCCAGCAGCTCCAGGACTAGCGGACTGGGGAATGAGCAGTTCTTC
size: .; V: TRBV2; D: .; J: TRBJ2-3; CDR3: CASSNQGSSTDTQYF; DNA: TGTGCCAGCAGTAACCAGGGTTCTAGCACAGATACGCAGTATTTT
size: once; V: TRBV6-1; D: .; J: TRBJ1-1; CDR3: CASSEAPSAGTEAFF; DNA: TGTGCCAGCAGTGAAGCGCCATCCGCAGGCACTGAAGCTTTCTTT
size: .; V: TRBV11-2; D: TRBD1; J: TRBJ1-2; CDR3: CASSNLPGTGDDYGYTF; DNA: TGTGCCAGCAGCAACCTACCCGGGACAGGGGACGACTATGGCTACACCTTC
size: .; V: TRBV7-9; D: .; J: TRBJ1-5; CDR3: CASSSNRPNQPQHF; DNA: TGTGCCAGCAGCTCTAACAGACCCAATCAGCCCCAGCATTTT
size: .; V: TRBV5-1; D: TRBD1; J: TRBJ1-1; CDR3: CASSTGQGITEAFF; DNA: TGCGCCAGCAGCACCGGACAGGGCATCACTGAAGCTTTCTTT
size: few; V: TRBV18; D: TRBD1; J: TRBJ2-7; CDR3: CASSPQTGVSEQYF; DNA: TGTGCCAGCTCCCCCCAGACAGGGGTCTCAGAGCAGTACTTC
size: .; V: TRBV24-1; D: .; J: TRBJ2-5; CDR3: CATSDLGLETQYF; DNA: TGTGCCACCAGTGATTTGGGACTAGAGACCCAGTACTTC
size: .; V: TRBV5-1; D: .; J: TRBJ2-1; CDR3: CASSTSSYNEQFF; DNA: TGCGCCAGCAGCACGAGCTCCTACAATGAGCAGTTCTTC
size: .; V: TRBV6-2/TRBV6-3; D: .; J: TRBJ2-1; CDR3: CASSPSHGQFF; DNA: TGTGCCAGCAGCCCTAGCCACGGGCAGTTCTTC
size: once; V: TRBV6-4; D: TRBD2; J: TRBJ2-3; CDR3: CASSDSGGEADTQYF; DNA: TGTGCCAGCAGTGACTCGGGAGGGGAGGCAGATACGCAGTATTTT